This TCR beta chain was sequenced for a study of blood T cell repertoires in COVID-19 (dated by TCRdb to 2020 to 2022). Broadly, across the study: The collaborator samples originated in the United States, Italy and Spain and spanned the acute and convalescent phases of COVID-19. Where HLA class I and class II types were available, the types were taken from metadata supplied by the sample provider, not from assay-based typing. The prospective study material was composed of cDNA or gDNA derived from T cells, B-cell-depleted T cells, or PBMCs. The repertoires were released in a freely available public database intended as a resource for research on the immune response to SARS-CoV-2. Sample metadata almost always included a de-identified subject ID, COVID-19 status, age in years and sex. Deeply sampled blood TCRbeta repertoires from subjects exposed to, actively infected with, or recovered from COVID-19 were included in the dataset. The samples were drawn from the first 160 participants of the ongoing ImmuneRACE study and from 1,254 subjects provided by 6 global collaborators. What the study reported, not specific to this receptor: The amount of clinical and demographic metadata varied by source and participant and was provided uncurated.

The immunoSEQ Assay, a bias-controlled multiplex PCR, was used to amplify TCRbeta CDR3 regions from genomic DNA. The published analysis was carried out like this. Nucleated cell counts per sample were estimated from amplification of reference gene primers within the assay. To quantify the absolute abundance of each unique TCRbeta CDR3 rearrangement, sequence reads were collapsed and filtered. For each sample, productive Simpson clonality was calculated by taking the square root of Simpson's diversity index across productive rearrangements. Imported from immuneACCESS, the table was reduced by TCRdb to in-frame sequences with V and J called. These copies leave out some clones; in studies compared against another copy, an unresolved V gene accounts for under half, and the cause of the remainder is not known. D and trimming come from the DNA, and the V and J calls and clone size come from that table. This sample gives more than 85,000 clones in total; about 85% of them show up just once. The ten biggest clones cover roughly 4.5% of the sample.

Counted from cysteine to phenylalanine, this CDR3 has 11 amino acids. Only the CDR3 DNA is retained, 33 bases long and in frame from the first base. The trim is 7 bases for V and 3 bases for J, with a gap of 9 bases between the germline ends. Per the germline V gene (reference sequence), DFQATT is the CDR1 and SNEGSKA is the CDR2. Turning to this clone: Its antigen remains undetermined. No base-level quality is on record; no much larger clone is a single base apart.

Collaborating institutions collected whole blood in K2EDTA tubes following their own protocols. For TCRbeta analysis, collaborator samples were shipped as frozen whole blood, as isolated PBMCs, or as DNA extracted from either sample type. Here the chain combines TRBV20-1 and TRBJ1-1; the D region possibly corresponds to TRBD1 (5 bases align). Sequenced material: peripheral blood. This receptor was taken from a man aged 45-65 years with acute or convalescent COVID-19. The encoded CDR3 is CSGGGDTEAFF. In nucleotide form, the sequence is TGCAGTGGTGGGGGGGACACTGAAGCTTTCTTT.